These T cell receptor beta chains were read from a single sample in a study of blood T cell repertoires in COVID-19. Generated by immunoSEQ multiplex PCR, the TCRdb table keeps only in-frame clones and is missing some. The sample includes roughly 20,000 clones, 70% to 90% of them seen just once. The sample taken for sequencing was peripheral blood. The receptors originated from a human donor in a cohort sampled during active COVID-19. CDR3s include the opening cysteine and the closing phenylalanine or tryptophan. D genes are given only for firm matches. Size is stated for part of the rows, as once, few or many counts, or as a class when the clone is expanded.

TGCGCCAGCAGCTTCCAGGGGTACGAGCAGTACTTC,CASSFQGYEQYF,TRBV5-1,-,TRBJ2-7,-
TGCACCAGCAGCCAAGCAGGGGCTAGCGGGGGGTGCTCTAGCAATGAGCAGTTCTTC,CTSSQAGASGGCSSNEQFF,TRBV1,-,TRBJ2-1,-
TGTGCCAGCAGTTTATATCCCCCGGGTGGGAGCAATCAGCCCCAGCATTTT,CASSLYPPGGSNQPQHF,TRBV27,-,TRBJ1-5,-
TGTGCCACCAGTGATTCAACAGGAAGCTCCTACAATGAGCAGTTCTTC,CATSDSTGSSYNEQFF,TRBV24-1,-,TRBJ2-1,once
TGTGCCAGTAGTATTGGGGCCAATGACGAGCAGTACTTC,CASSIGANDEQYF,TRBV19,-,TRBJ2-7,few
TGTGCCAGCAGGTTAGCGGGGATGAACACCGGGGAGCTGTTTTTT,CASRLAGMNTGELFF,TRBV6-5,TRBD2,TRBJ2-2,-
TGTGCCAGCAGCTACTCCGGGACAGGAACTGAAGCTTTCTTT,CASSYSGTGTEAFF,TRBV11-1,TRBD1,TRBJ1-1,-
TGTGCCATCAGTGAGTTCGGGGAGCTCAATGAGCAGTTCTTC,CAISEFGELNEQFF,TRBV10-3,-,TRBJ2-1,-
TGTGCCAGCAGTTACAGCGCGGGGTACAATGAGCAGTTCTTC,CASSYSAGYNEQFF,TRBV6-5,-,TRBJ2-1,-
TGTGCCAGCAGTGACACCGGTAGGGGGAGCGAGCAGTACTTC,CASSDTGRGSEQYF,TRBV6-4,-,TRBJ2-7,-
TGTGCCAGCAGTTACTCGAGGGGGACCCAGAACACCTTC,CASSYSRGTQNTF,TRBV6-5,-,TRBJ1-2,-
TGTGCCAGCAGCTTCAGTAGGGGCCTCTCTGGAAACACCATATATTTT,CASSFSRGLSGNTIYF,TRBV5-4,-,TRBJ1-3,-
TGTGCCAGCAGCCTTAGAGCCGGGACATTGCACACTGAAGCTTTCTTT,CASSLRAGTLHTEAFF,TRBV14,-,TRBJ1-1,-
TGTGCCAGCAGCTTGGGGGGGCCTGGAAACACCATATATTTT,CASSLGGPGNTIYF,TRBV5-6,-,TRBJ1-3,few
TGTGCCACCAGCGGATCCGGGACTAGCTTCCACAATGAGCAGTTCTTC,CATSGSGTSFHNEQFF,TRBV15,TRBD2,TRBJ2-1,-
TGTGCCAGTAGTTCGACGGGGGGCTGGACTAATGAAAAACTGTTTTTT,CASSSTGGWTNEKLFF,TRBV19,-,TRBJ1-4,once
TGTGCCAGCAGCCCCAGACAGGGGAATGAAAAACTGTTTTTT,CASSPRQGNEKLFF,TRBV9,TRBD1,TRBJ1-4,-
TGTGCCAGCAGCCCGCGCTGGGGGGTGGGGAACACTGAAGCTTTCTTT,CASSPRWGVGNTEAFF,TRBV9,-,TRBJ1-1,-
TGTGCCAGCAGTTACTCGAGGGTCTACAATGAGCAGTTCTTC,CASSYSRVYNEQFF,TRBV6-6,-,TRBJ2-1,-
TGTGCCAGTAGTTCCCTCCGGGACACCTCCACAGATACGCAGTATTTT,CASSSLRDTSTDTQYF,TRBV19,-,TRBJ2-3,once
TGTGCCAGCAGCAAAGAACCCCCTAGCCGGGTCTCCTACAATGAGCAGTTCTTC,CASSKEPPSRVSYNEQFF,TRBV7-2,-,TRBJ2-1,-
TGTGCCAGCAGCCTCCTTCCCTACGAGCAGTACTTC,CASSLLPYEQYF,TRBV7-9,-,TRBJ2-7,few
TGTGCCAGCAGGACGACAGGGGGATCCTATAATTCACCCCTCCACTTT,CASRTTGGSYNSPLHF,TRBV2,TRBD1,TRBJ1-6,few
TGTGCCAGCAGCCCCAATCTAGCGGGAGTAAGGAATGAGCAGTTCTTC,CASSPNLAGVRNEQFF,TRBV9,TRBD2,TRBJ2-1,-
TGTGCCAGCAGAAAGCGGGGACTCACCGGGGAGCTGTTTTTT,CASRKRGLTGELFF,TRBV5-4,TRBD2,TRBJ2-2,-
TGTGCCAGCTCATCTCGGACAGACTACAATGAGCAGTTCTTC,CASSSRTDYNEQFF,TRBV18,-,TRBJ2-1,-
TGTGCCAGTAGTACCCGAGTCACCCATGAGCAGTTCTTC,CASSTRVTHEQFF,TRBV19,-,TRBJ2-1,once
TGTGCCAGCAGCTCACAGGGGGGGTACAATGAAAAACTGTTTTTT,CASSSQGGYNEKLFF,TRBV7-2,TRBD1,TRBJ1-4,-
TGTGCCAGCAGTTTGAACAGCGGGAGGGCCACTGAGCAGTTCTTC,CASSLNSGRATEQFF,TRBV28,TRBD2,TRBJ2-1,-
TGTGCCAGCATCTCAAAGACAGGGGGGTTGGCCGGGGAGCTGTTTTTT,CASISKTGGLAGELFF,TRBV21-1,-,TRBJ2-2,-
TGTGCCAGCAGCTTAGGACAGAAAGAGACCCAGTACTTC,CASSLGQKETQYF,TRBV7-3,-,TRBJ2-5,-
TGCAGCGTTGGCGGGACGGCTTCCTACAATGAGCAGTTCTTC,CSVGGTASYNEQFF,TRBV29-1,-,TRBJ2-1,-
TGTGCCAGTAGTATCACAGGGATTAGCTCCTACGAGCAGTACTTC,CASSITGISSYEQYF,TRBV19,-,TRBJ2-7,-